This record looks at one T cell receptor (beta chain) sequence and its context. This record comes from a study of blood T cell repertoires in COVID-19. Per germline, CDR1 KGHSH and CDR2 LQKENI. V was clipped by 3 bases and J by 1 base; unmatched bases: 1. The CDR3 loop spans 14 amino acids. Per the original methods: Reference gene primer amplification yielded estimated nucleated cell counts. The data were produced by immunoSEQ multiplex PCR, yet TCRdb's version contains in-frame clones alone and is incomplete. Clonal size and the V and J genes are those of that table, whereas D and trimming came from the DNA. The data show over 150,000 clones, roughly 80% seen once.

The receptor comes from a woman in her fifties or sixties with acute or convalescent COVID-19. Sequencing was done on a sample of peripheral blood. The chain combines TRBV18 with TRBJ1-1, with 8 nucleotides matching TRBD1. As DNA, the CDR3 is TGTGCCAGCTCACCCGGACAGGGGAACACTGAAGCTTTCTTT. This translates into CASSPGQGNTEAFF. Looking up the rest from reference TRBV18 and TRBJ1-1 gives the full variable domain: NAGVMQNPRHLVRRRGQEARLRCSPMKGHSHVYWYRQLPEEGLKFMVYLQKENIIDESGMPKERFSAEFPKEGPSILRIQQVVRGDSAAYFCASSPGQGNTEAFFGQGTRLTVV.